This entry concerns a single T cell receptor beta chain. Clones were read by immunoSEQ multiplex PCR, and TCRdb kept only the in-frame ones, dropping some. The sample lists 150,000 to 200,000 clones, 80% to 90% occurring once. The sample is drawn from a study of blood T cell repertoires in COVID-19. V lost 5 bases and J lost 8; bases outside the gene matches: 14. Germline V gives CDR1 SGHTA, CDR2 FQGNSA. This CDR3 contains 16 residues. Sequenced: peripheral blood. This chain links TRBV7-2 with TRBJ1-4, with 7 bases identical to TRBD1. The sequence came from a man aged 55 to 70 with acute or convalescent COVID-19. The CDR3 region is CASSPDGQVTDEKLFF. CDR3 DNA: TGTGCCAGCAGCCCCGATGGACAGGTTACAGACGAAAAACTGTTTTTT.